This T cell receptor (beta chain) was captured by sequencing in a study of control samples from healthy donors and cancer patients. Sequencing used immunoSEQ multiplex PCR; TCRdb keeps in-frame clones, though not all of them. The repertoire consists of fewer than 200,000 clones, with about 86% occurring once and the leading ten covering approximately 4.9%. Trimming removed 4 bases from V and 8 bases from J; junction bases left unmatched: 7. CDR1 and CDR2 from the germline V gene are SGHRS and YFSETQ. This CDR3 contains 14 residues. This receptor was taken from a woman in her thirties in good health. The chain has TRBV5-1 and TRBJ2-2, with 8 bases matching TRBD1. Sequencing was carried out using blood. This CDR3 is CASSPRTGSGELFF. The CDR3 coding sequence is TGCGCCAGCAGCCCTCGGACAGGGTCGGGGGAGCTGTTTTTT.